Listed below are T cell receptor beta chains from one sample, sequenced in a study of blood T cell repertoires in COVID-19. Data came from immunoSEQ multiplex PCR; TCRdb stores just in-frame clones and leaves some out. The table lists roughly 95,000 clones, 82% of them singletons. The sample was peripheral blood. These receptors all come from a man over 45 with active or convalescent COVID-19. CDR3s include the opening cysteine and the closing phenylalanine or tryptophan. A D gene is named only where the DNA matches it firmly. Size is stated for part of the rows, as once, few or many counts, or as a class when the clone is expanded.

CATSRGGQGPGRGGYTF,TGTGCCACCAGCAGAGGCGGACAGGGTCCGGGGCGGGGTGGCTACACCTTC,TRBD1,17,TRBJ1-2,TRBV15,NA
CASRTTISGTGDSPLHF,TGTGCCAGCAGAACAACAATATCCGGGACAGGGGATTCACCCCTCCACTTT,TRBD1,17,TRBJ1-6,TRBV2,NA
CASSLKGTGWMDYNEQFF,TGCGCCAGCAGCCTTAAGGGCACAGGGTGGATGGACTACAATGAGCAGTTCTTC,NA,18,TRBJ2-1,TRBV5-1,NA
CASSPLAGVPPYEQYF,TGTGCCAGTAGCCCTCTCGCGGGGGTGCCCCCCTACGAGCAGTACTTC,TRBD2,16,TRBJ2-7,TRBV19,NA
CNAGGTEAFF,TGCAATGCAGGGGGCACTGAAGCTTTCTTT,TRBD1,10,TRBJ1-1,TRBV20-1,NA
CASSQGLLYGYTF,TGTGCCAGCAGCCAAGGACTGCTCTATGGCTACACCTTC,NA,13,TRBJ1-2,TRBV3-1/TRBV3-2,NA
CASSLRTGVNEQFF,TGTGCCAGCAGCTTAAGAACCGGGGTCAATGAGCAGTTCTTC,NA,14,TRBJ2-1,TRBV14,NA
CASSQEGAGAYSGANVLTF,TGCGCCAGCAGCCAAGAAGGGGCAGGGGCATACTCTGGGGCCAACGTCCTGACTTTC,NA,19,TRBJ2-6,TRBV4-3,NA
CASSENRGRDSPLHF,TGTGCCAGCAGTGAGAACAGGGGGAGGGATTCACCCCTCCACTTT,TRBD1,15,TRBJ1-6,TRBV28,NA
CASRRGGREQFF,TGTGCCAGCAGGAGGGGGGGAAGAGAGCAGTTCTTC,NA,12,TRBJ2-1,TRBV2,NA
CASSTHGGNTIYF,TGTGCCAGCAGCACCCACGGTGGTAACACCATATATTTT,NA,13,TRBJ1-3,TRBV7-2,NA
CASSQGSGETQYF,TGTGCCAGCAGTCAGGGTAGTGGGGAGACCCAGTACTTC,NA,13,TRBJ2-5,TRBV5-4,NA
CASSFTVTNTQYF,TGTGCCAGCAGTTTTACGGTGACAAATACGCAGTATTTT,NA,13,TRBJ2-3,TRBV28,NA
CASNRGDFSGNTIYF,TGTGCCAGCAATCGGGGAGACTTCTCTGGAAACACCATATATTTT,NA,15,TRBJ1-3,TRBV5-5,NA
CASSDQEVWEKLFF,TGTGCCAGCAGTGATCAGGAGGTATGGGAAAAACTGTTTTTT,NA,14,TRBJ1-4,TRBV28,NA
CATSDWDRQETQYF,TGTGCCACCAGTGATTGGGACAGACAAGAGACCCAGTACTTC,TRBD1,14,TRBJ2-5,TRBV24-1,NA
CASSLDPGQGFVGNTIYF,TGTGCCAGCAGCTTGGATCCGGGACAGGGTTTTGTTGGAAACACCATATATTTT,TRBD1,18,TRBJ1-3,TRBV5-5,NA
CASSPLSGPWETQYF,TGTGCCAGCAGTCCCTTGTCAGGGCCCTGGGAGACCCAGTACTTC,NA,15,TRBJ2-5,TRBV28,NA
CASSLVRGRGGTGELFF,TGTGCCAGCAGTTTAGTCAGGGGGCGAGGGGGCACCGGGGAGCTGTTTTTT,TRBD1,17,TRBJ2-2,TRBV28,NA
CASSRGSTQETQYF,TGCGCCAGCAGCCGGGGGTCGACCCAAGAGACCCAGTACTTC,NA,14,TRBJ2-5,TRBV5-1,NA
CASSWTRTHGDEQFF,TGCGCCAGCAGCTGGACTAGGACGCACGGTGATGAGCAGTTCTTC,TRBD2,15,TRBJ2-1,TRBV5-1,NA
CASSLDAGRYGYTF,TGTGCCAGCAGCTTAGATGCAGGGAGGTATGGCTACACCTTC,NA,14,TRBJ1-2,TRBV11-2,NA
CASSPGQGTEKLFF,TGTGCCAGCAGTCCGGGACAGGGAACTGAAAAACTGTTTTTT,TRBD1,14,TRBJ1-4,TRBV2,NA
CASSQTGLARETQYF,TGCGCCAGCAGCCAAACAGGACTAGCCAGAGAGACCCAGTACTTC,TRBD2,15,TRBJ2-5,TRBV4-3,NA
CASSRQVEQFF,TGTGCCAGCAGTCGTCAGGTAGAGCAGTTCTTC,NA,11,TRBJ2-1,TRBV28,few
CASSETYGNSPLHF,TGTGCCAGCAGTGAAACTTACGGGAACTCACCCCTCCACTTT,NA,14,TRBJ1-6,TRBV6-4,NA
CASSMRGQGIQPQHF,TGTGCCAGTAGTATGCGAGGACAGGGAATACAGCCCCAGCATTTT,TRBD1,15,TRBJ1-5,TRBV19,once
CASRGGDNQPQHF,TGTGCCAGCAGAGGGGGCGACAATCAGCCCCAGCATTTT,TRBD1,13,TRBJ1-5,TRBV12-3/TRBV12-4,NA
CASYQCRDTSYSNQPQHF,TGTGCCAGCTATCAATGCCGGGACACTTCCTATAGCAATCAGCCCCAGCATTTT,NA,18,TRBJ1-5,TRBV7-7,NA
CASSLWGASSNQPQHF,TGTGCCAGCAGTTTATGGGGGGCCAGTAGCAATCAGCCCCAGCATTTT,NA,16,TRBJ1-5,TRBV28,NA
CSEGTGNTEAFF,TGCAGCGAGGGGACGGGAAACACTGAAGCTTTCTTT,NA,12,TRBJ1-1,TRBV29-1,few
CASSLGQGDAIYF,TGTGCCAGCAGCTTGGGACAGGGGGATGCCATATATTTT,TRBD1,13,TRBJ1-3,TRBV5-6,NA
CASSRGQGDSEAFF,TGTGCCAGCAGCCGAGGACAGGGGGATAGTGAAGCTTTCTTT,TRBD1,14,TRBJ1-1,TRBV6-5,once
CAWSLGQGGGYTF,TGTGCCTGGAGTCTCGGACAGGGGGGTGGCTACACCTTC,TRBD1,13,TRBJ1-2,TRBV30,once
CASTKQGAYEQYF,TGTGCCAGCACTAAACAGGGGGCCTACGAGCAGTACTTC,TRBD1,13,TRBJ2-7,TRBV28,few
CASSLESGGANEQFF,TGTGCCAGCAGTTTAGAAAGCGGGGGGGCAAATGAGCAGTTCTTC,TRBD2,15,TRBJ2-1,TRBV28,NA
CASSQATTSTDTQYF,TGTGCCAGCAGCCAAGCGACGACTAGCACAGATACGCAGTATTTT,NA,15,TRBJ2-3,TRBV3-1/TRBV3-2,NA
CASSGGTGFKDTQYF,TGTGCCAGCAGCGGGGGGACAGGGTTTAAAGATACGCAGTATTTT,TRBD1,15,TRBJ2-3,TRBV5-4,NA
CASSLGSPPLLYGYTF,TGTGCCAGCAGCTTAGGGTCACCACCACTTCTCTATGGCTACACCTTC,NA,16,TRBJ1-2,TRBV11-1,NA
CASSGQGGETQYF,TGTGCCAGCAGTGGCCAGGGGGGAGAGACCCAGTACTTC,NA,13,TRBJ2-5,TRBV2,NA